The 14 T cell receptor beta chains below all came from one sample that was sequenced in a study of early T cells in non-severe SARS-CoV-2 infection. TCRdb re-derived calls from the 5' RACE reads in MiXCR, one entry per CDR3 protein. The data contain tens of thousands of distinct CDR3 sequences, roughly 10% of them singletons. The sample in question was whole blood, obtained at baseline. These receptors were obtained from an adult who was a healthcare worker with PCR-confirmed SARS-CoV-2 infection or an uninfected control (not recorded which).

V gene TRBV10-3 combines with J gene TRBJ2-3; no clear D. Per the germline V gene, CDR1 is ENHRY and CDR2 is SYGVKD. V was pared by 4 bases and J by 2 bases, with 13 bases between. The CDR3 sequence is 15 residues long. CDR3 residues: CAISGWAVDTDTQYF. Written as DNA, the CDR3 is TGTGCCATCAGTGGTTGGGCAGTTGACACAGATACGCAGTATTTT.

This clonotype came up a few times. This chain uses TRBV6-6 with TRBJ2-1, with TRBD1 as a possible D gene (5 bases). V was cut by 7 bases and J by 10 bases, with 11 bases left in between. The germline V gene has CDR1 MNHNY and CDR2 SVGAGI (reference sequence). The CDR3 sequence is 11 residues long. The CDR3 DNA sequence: TGTGCCAGCACCTGGGGCAGCGAGCAGTTCTTC. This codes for CASTWGSEQFF.

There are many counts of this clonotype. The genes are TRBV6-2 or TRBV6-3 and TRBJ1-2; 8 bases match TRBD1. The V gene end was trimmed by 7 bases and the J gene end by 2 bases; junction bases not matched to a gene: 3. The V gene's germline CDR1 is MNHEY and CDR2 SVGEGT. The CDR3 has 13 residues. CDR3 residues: CASTGQGNYGYTF. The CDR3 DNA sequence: TGTGCCAGCACCGGACAGGGAAACTATGGCTACACCTTC.

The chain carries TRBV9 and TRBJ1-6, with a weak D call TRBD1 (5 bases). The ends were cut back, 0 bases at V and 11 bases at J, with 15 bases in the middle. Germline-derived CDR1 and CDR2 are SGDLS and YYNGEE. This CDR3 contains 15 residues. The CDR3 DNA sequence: TGTGCCAGCAGCGTAGCTGCCGGACATCTCGCACCCCTCCACTTT. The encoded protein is CASSVAAGHLAPLHF.

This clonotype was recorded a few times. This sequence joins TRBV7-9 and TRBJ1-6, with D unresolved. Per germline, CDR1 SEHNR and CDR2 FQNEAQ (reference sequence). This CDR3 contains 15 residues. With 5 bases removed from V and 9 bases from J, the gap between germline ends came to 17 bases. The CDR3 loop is CASSGDPGIGSPLHF. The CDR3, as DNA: TGTGCCAGCAGCGGTGATCCCGGGATCGGTTCACCCCTCCACTTT. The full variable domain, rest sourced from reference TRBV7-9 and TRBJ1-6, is DTGVSQNPRHKITKRGQNVTFRCDPISEHNRLYWYRQTLGQGPEFLTYFQNEAQLEKSRLLSDRFSAERPKGSFSTLEIQRTEQGDSAMYLCASSGDPGIGSPLHFGNGTRLTVT.

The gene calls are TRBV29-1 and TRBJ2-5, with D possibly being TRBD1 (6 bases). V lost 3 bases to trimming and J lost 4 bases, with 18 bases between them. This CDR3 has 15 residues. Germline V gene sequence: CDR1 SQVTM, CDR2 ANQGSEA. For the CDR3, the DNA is TGCAGCGTTGACAGGGGTACAGGGTCGGGAGAGACCCAGTACTTC. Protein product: CSVDRGTGSGETQYF.

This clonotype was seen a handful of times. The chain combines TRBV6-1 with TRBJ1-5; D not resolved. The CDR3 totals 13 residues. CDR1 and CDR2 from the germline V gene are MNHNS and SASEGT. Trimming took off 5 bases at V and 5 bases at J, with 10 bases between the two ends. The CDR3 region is CASSFGSDQPQHF. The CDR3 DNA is TGTGCCAGCAGTTTTGGGAGCGATCAGCCCCAGCATTTT.

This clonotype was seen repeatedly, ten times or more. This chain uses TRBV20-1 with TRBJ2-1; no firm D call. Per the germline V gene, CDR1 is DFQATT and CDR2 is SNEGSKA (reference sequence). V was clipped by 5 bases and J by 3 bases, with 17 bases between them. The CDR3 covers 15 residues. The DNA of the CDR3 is TGCAGTGCTGAGGACCCCAACATTGGCTACAATGAGCAGTTCTTC. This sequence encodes CSAEDPNIGYNEQFF.

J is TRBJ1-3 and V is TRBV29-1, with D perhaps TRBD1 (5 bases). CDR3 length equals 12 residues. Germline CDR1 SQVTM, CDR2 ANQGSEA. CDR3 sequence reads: CGGRNSGNTIYF. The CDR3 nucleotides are TGCGGGGGACGGAACTCTGGAAACACCATATATTTT.

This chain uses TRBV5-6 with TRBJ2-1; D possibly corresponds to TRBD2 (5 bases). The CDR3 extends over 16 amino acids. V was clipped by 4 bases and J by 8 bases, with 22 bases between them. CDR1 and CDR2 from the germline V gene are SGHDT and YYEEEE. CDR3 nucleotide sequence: TGTGCCAGCAGCCACCCAGAGCGAGCGGTGAGGGATGAGCAGTTCTTC. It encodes CASSHPERAVRDEQFF.

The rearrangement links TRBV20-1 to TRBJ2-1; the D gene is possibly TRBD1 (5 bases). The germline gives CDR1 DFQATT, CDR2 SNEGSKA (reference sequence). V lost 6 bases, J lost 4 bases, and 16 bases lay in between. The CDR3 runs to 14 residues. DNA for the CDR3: TGCAGTGCCCGTAAGCCTCCAGGGTACAATGAGCAGTTCTTC. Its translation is CSARKPPGYNEQFF.

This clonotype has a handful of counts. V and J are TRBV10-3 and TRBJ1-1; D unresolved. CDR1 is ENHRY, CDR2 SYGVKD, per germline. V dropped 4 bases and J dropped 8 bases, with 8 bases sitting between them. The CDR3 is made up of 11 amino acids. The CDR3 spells CAISGEEEAFF. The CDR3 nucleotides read TGTGCCATCAGTGGGGAAGAGGAAGCTTTCTTT.

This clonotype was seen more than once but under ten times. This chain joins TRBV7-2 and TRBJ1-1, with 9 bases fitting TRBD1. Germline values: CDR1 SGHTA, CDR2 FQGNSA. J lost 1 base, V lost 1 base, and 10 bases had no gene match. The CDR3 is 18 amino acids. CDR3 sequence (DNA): TGTGCCAGCAGCTTAGTGGGGACAGGGCGGAGAGGGAACACTGAAGCTTTCTTT. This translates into CASSLVGTGRRGNTEAFF.

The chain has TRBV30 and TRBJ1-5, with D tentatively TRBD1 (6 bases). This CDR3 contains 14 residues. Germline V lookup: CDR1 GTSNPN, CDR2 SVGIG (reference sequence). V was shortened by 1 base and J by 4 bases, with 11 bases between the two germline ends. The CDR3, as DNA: TGTGCCTGGAGTGGGGGGCAGACAAATCAGCCCCAGCATTTT. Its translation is CAWSGGQTNQPQHF.